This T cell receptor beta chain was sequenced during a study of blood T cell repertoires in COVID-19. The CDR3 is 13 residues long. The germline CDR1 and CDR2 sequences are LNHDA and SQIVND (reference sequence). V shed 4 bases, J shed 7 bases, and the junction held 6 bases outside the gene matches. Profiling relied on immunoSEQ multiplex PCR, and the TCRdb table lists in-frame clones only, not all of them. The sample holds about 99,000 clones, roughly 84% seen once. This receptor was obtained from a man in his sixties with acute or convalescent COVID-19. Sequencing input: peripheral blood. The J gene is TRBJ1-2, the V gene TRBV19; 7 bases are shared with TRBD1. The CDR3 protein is CASSNVGTVGYTF. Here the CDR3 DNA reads TGTGCCAGTAGTAATGTCGGGACAGTTGGCTACACCTTC.